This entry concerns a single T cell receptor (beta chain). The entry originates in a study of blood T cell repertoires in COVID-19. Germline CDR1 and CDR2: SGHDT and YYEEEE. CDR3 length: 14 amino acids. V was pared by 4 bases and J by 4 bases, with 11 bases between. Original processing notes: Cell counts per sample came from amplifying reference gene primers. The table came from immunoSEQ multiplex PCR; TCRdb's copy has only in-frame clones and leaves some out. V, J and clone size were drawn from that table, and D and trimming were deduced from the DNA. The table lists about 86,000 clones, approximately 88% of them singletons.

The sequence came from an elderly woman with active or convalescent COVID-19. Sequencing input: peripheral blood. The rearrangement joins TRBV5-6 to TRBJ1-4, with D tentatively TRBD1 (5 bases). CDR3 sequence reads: CASSRDRFNEKLFF. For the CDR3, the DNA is TGTGCCAGCAGCCGAGACAGATTTAATGAAAAACTGTTTTTT.